This TCR beta chain comes out of a study of quantifying T cell responses using KT2 cells. In the study overall: Reverse transcription used primers in the TCR alpha and beta constant regions. The T4 ligation step was estimated to exceed 8.5% efficiency under optimum conditions.

KT2 cells were mixed with fixed PBMC numbers at varying ratios. The length of the CDR3 is 13 residues. Germline assignment: CDR1 MNHNY and CDR2 SVGAGI (reference sequence). After removal of 8 bases from V and 4 bases from J, the junction contained 7 bases not matched to a gene. Study-wide results and caveats: At about one KT2 cell per 100,000 PBMC, KT2 sequences were still detected.

The cDNA 3' end received a ligated oligonucleotide with a UMI. An equimolar mix of RC1.1 and RC1.2 primed the beta chain across TRBC1 and TRBC2. MiXCR, applied by TCRdb to the UMI-ligation and nested PCR reads, yields one record per CDR3 protein. Of about 33,000 distinct CDR3 sequences listed, 10% were seen once; the top ten hold roughly 10%. At least ten counts were recorded for this clonotype. Antigen: not known. The specimen was PBMCs spiked with cells of the T cell clone KT2. The sequence came from a human donor. The rearrangement joins TRBV6-6 to TRBJ1-2; 7 bases line up with TRBD1. As DNA, the CDR3 is TGTGCCAGCGCGGGACAGCCTCCCTATGGCTACACCTTC. It specifies CASAGQPPYGYTF.